This is a list of T cell receptor beta chains from one sample in a study of shared clonotypes between healthy human individuals. Assay: immunoSEQ multiplex PCR; the TCRdb copy retains only in-frame clones and omits some. Of approximately 320,000 clones detected, around nine tenths appear once; the ten largest clones hold roughly 17%. The sequenced sample consisted of memory CD8+ T cells sorted from blood. These receptors came from a man aged 18 to 30 in good health. Each CDR3 is given with its conserved first and last residue. Each record gives: D gene, J gene, clone size, V gene, CDR3 DNA, CDR3 protein. The D gene is left open where the match is weak. Some rows mark clone size as missing; the rest say once, few, many or name a class of expanded clone.

>.|TRBJ2-5|.|TRBV5-1
TGCGCCAGCAGCTCGGGGCCCAGGGCGGACTACCAAGAGACCCAGTACTTC
CASSSGPRADYQETQYF
>TRBD2|TRBJ2-3|.|TRBV9
TGTGCCAGCAGCTACATTGCGGGGGGCCCCTTAGATACGCAGTATTTT
CASSYIAGGPLDTQYF
>.|TRBJ1-2|once|TRBV9
TGTGCCAGCAGCGTAGGAGTTTCGAACTATGGCTACACCTTC
CASSVGVSNYGYTF
>TRBD1|TRBJ2-1|.|TRBV2
TGTGCCAGCAGTGCCCTGGCAGGGGGCAGATCCTACAATGAGCAGTTCTTC
CASSALAGGRSYNEQFF
>TRBD1|TRBJ2-1|.|TRBV4-1
TGCGCCAGCAGCCAAGCCGCAGGGACAGTGAGCTCCTACAATGAGCAGTTCTTC
CASSQAAGTVSSYNEQFF
>TRBD2|TRBJ2-7|.|TRBV4-2
TGTGCCAGCAGCCAAGAGGTACTAGCGGGAGGGGAAGTAATCTACGAGCAGTACTTC
CASSQEVLAGGEVIYEQYF
>.|TRBJ1-2|.|TRBV18
TGTGCCAGCTCACCCTCTAAGGACAGTCTACGATTGAACTATGGCTACACCTTC
CASSPSKDSLRLNYGYTF
>TRBD1|TRBJ1-6|.|TRBV5-4
TGTGCCAGCAGCGATCGACAGGGGGCCTATAATTCACCCCTCCACTTT
CASSDRQGAYNSPLHF
>.|TRBJ1-5|.|TRBV28
TGTGCCAGCAGTAACTGGACGGGGGATCAGCCCCAGCATTTT
CASSNWTGDQPQHF
>TRBD1|TRBJ1-5|.|TRBV6-1
TGTGCCAGCAGTGCTACAGGGGGCTATAGCAATCAGCCCCAGCATTTT
CASSATGGYSNQPQHF
>.|TRBJ1-5|.|TRBV25-1
TGTGCCAGCAGTGAATTAGGTTGGAATCAGCCCCAGCATTTT
CASSELGWNQPQHF
>.|TRBJ2-7|many|TRBV27
TGTGCCAGCAGTTACGGGCGCAGGGACTCCTACGAGCAGTACTTC
CASSYGRRDSYEQYF
>.|TRBJ1-1|once|TRBV4-1
TGCGCCAGCAGCCCCAAGAACAAGGGATCGGTTAGCACTGAAGCTTTCTTT
CASSPKNKGSVSTEAFF
>.|TRBJ1-1|.|TRBV4-3
TGCGCCAGCAGCCAAGATGGGTTGGTCCCAACAGGGAACACTGAAGCTTTCTTT
CASSQDGLVPTGNTEAFF
>.|TRBJ2-7|once|TRBV7-3
TGTGCCAGCAGCTTAGAAGGGGGATACGAGCAGTACTTC
CASSLEGGYEQYF
>.|TRBJ1-4|.|TRBV11-2
TGTGCCAGCAGCTTATGGGGAGGGGAAAAACTGTTTTTT
CASSLWGGEKLFF
>.|TRBJ1-6|.|TRBV7-8
TGTGCCAGCAGCTTAAGCAGGGATTCACCCCTCCACTTT
CASSLSRDSPLHF
>TRBD2|TRBJ2-2|.|TRBV6-5
TGTGCCAGCAGTTACCTAGCGGACCCGAACACCGGGGAGCTGTTTTTT
CASSYLADPNTGELFF
>.|TRBJ2-1|.|TRBV7-2
TGTGCCAGCAGCCCGGACGGATCGGGAGACAATGAGCAGTTCTTC
CASSPDGSGDNEQFF
>.|TRBJ2-2|.|TRBV6-5
TGTGCCAGCAGTGACCAATTTTTAGTCGGGGAGCTGTTTTTT
CASSDQFLVGELFF
>.|TRBJ2-7|.|TRBV21-1
TGTGCCAGCAATCCCTTCATGGACTCCTACGAGCAGTACTTC
CASNPFMDSYEQYF
>.|TRBJ1-2|.|TRBV19
TGTGCCAGCTTCGGCTATGGCTACACCTTC
CASFGYGYTF
>.|TRBJ1-6|once|TRBV7-9
TGTGCCAGCAGCTTAGGTTACAGTGATAATTCACCCCTCCACTTT
CASSLGYSDNSPLHF
>.|TRBJ2-1|.|TRBV11-3
TGTGCCAGCAGCTTAGCCGGCCAGGGTTATAATGAGCAGTTCTTC
CASSLAGQGYNEQFF
>.|TRBJ2-7|.|TRBV5-1
TGCGCCAGCAGCTTGGGGCAAATCCAATACTACGAGCAGTACTTC
CASSLGQIQYYEQYF
>.|TRBJ1-2|.|TRBV30
TGTGCCTGGAAGGTAAAAGGGACCGCGGTCGTCACTGGCTACACCTTC
CAWKVKGTAVVTGYTF
>.|TRBJ2-7|.|TRBV15
TGTGCCACCAGCAGAGTTGCACAGGGTCCCTACGAGCAGTACTTC
CATSRVAQGPYEQYF
>.|TRBJ1-4|few|TRBV6-1
TGTGCCAGCAGCGCCCCCAAAGGAACTAATGAAAAACTGTTTTTT
CASSAPKGTNEKLFF
>TRBD1|TRBJ1-2|.|TRBV4-1
TGCGCCAGCAGCCAAGATGAGGCGGGACAGGGGTTCTATGGCTACACCTTC
CASSQDEAGQGFYGYTF
>TRBD1|TRBJ1-1|.|TRBV7-9
TGTGCCAGCAGCTCTGGACAGGGGGCGAACACTGAAGCTTTCTTT
CASSSGQGANTEAFF
>.|TRBJ2-7|.|TRBV4-1
TGCGCCAGCAGCCTCGGACTACCAGGCTACGAGCAGTACTTC
CASSLGLPGYEQYF
>.|TRBJ2-3|.|TRBV7-3
TGTGCCAGCAGCCCCGGGGGGCCCTCAGATACGCAGTATTTT
CASSPGGPSDTQYF
>.|TRBJ2-3|.|TRBV5-1
TGCGCCAGCAGCGTGGCCGGGACTTTCCGAATCTGGGATACGCAGTATTTT
CASSVAGTFRIWDTQYF
>.|TRBJ1-5|.|TRBV28
TGTGCCAGCAGTTTTCCGCGGAAAGGATGGAATCAGCCCCAGCATTTT
CASSFPRKGWNQPQHF
>.|TRBJ2-5|.|TRBV9
TGTGCCAGCAGCGTAGGGTGGGCGGCCCAAGAGACCCAGTACTTC
CASSVGWAAQETQYF
>.|TRBJ1-2|.|TRBV7-6
TGTGCCAGCAGCGACCCCACAGGGATCTCTAACTATGGCTACACCTTC
CASSDPTGISNYGYTF
>.|TRBJ2-1|few|TRBV11-2
TGTGCCAGCAGTCTAACATGGACCCTCAATGAGCAGTTCTTC
CASSLTWTLNEQFF
>.|TRBJ2-2|.|TRBV4-3
TGCGCCAGCAGCCAAGATTGGACAACCGGGGAGCTGTTTTTT
CASSQDWTTGELFF
>.|TRBJ1-5|.|TRBV28
TGTGCCAGCAGTTTAAGAGGGGGACAGCCCCAGCATTTT
CASSLRGGQPQHF
>TRBD2|TRBJ2-7|.|TRBV19
TGTGCCAGTAGCCCAATTGAGGGACTAATCTACGAGCAGTACTTC
CASSPIEGLIYEQYF
>TRBD2|TRBJ2-7|.|TRBV4-3
TGCGCCAGCAGCCAAACAGCGGGAGAAGGGTCCTACGAGCAGTACTTC
CASSQTAGEGSYEQYF
>TRBD1|TRBJ1-4|.|TRBV6-1
TGTGCCAGCAGTGAAACAAGGGGACAGGGAAATGAAAAACTGTTTTTT
CASSETRGQGNEKLFF
>TRBD2|TRBJ2-7|.|TRBV6-5
TGTGCCAGCAGCCCTCTAGCGGGAGCCTCCTACGAGCAGTACTTC
CASSPLAGASYEQYF